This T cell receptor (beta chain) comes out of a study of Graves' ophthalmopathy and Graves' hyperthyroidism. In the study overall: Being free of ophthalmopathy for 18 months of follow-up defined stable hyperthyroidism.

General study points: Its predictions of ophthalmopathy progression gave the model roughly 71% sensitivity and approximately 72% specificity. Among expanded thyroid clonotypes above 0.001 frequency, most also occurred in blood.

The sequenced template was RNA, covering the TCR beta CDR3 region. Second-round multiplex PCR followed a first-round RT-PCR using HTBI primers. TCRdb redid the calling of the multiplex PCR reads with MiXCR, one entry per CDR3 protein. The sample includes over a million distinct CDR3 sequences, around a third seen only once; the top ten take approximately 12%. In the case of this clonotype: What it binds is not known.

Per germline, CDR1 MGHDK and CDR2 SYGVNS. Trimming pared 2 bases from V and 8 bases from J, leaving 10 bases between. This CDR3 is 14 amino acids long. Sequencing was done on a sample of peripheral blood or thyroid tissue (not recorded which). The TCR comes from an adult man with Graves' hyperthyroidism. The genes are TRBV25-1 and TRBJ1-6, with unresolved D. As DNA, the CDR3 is TGTGCCAGCAGTGAAGAGTGGGCTTATTCACCCCTCCACTTT. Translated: CASSEEWAYSPLHF.